This TCR beta chain was captured in a study of blood T cells in healthy people across ages. The CDR3 spans 14 residues. Trimming removed 3 bases from V and 5 bases from J; junction bases left unmatched: 10. Germline V lookup: CDR1 DFQATT, CDR2 SNEGSKA (reference sequence). Then a second PCR, running about 7 to 11 cycles, was carried out with a sample-barcoded 5' primer and a J-beta primer mix. From the 5' RACE reads, TCRdb called clonotypes with MiXCR, one entry per CDR3 protein. The data contain approximately 2,000,000 distinct CDR3 sequences, about 39% of them singletons. The sequence came from a human donor in good health. The material sequenced was blood. This chain links TRBV20-1 with TRBJ2-7; TRBD2 aligns across 7 bases. DNA for the CDR3: TGCAGTGCTAGCTGGGTAGCGGGCGCCGACGAGCAGTACTTC. Translating it yields CSASWVAGADEQYF.